This T cell receptor (beta chain) was documented in a study of CD8 T cells in Susac syndrome. Random hexamers were used to reverse transcribe the RNA input (about 0.45 to 1 ug). TCRdb re-analysed the immunoSEQ multiplex PCR reads in MiXCR, keeping a single row per CDR3 protein. The sample comprises around 200,000 distinct CDR3 sequences, approximately 95% of which are singletons, and about 0.095% rests with the top ten. This CDR3 comprises 14 residues. V was trimmed by 4 bases and J by 0 bases, leaving 10 bases between them. The V gene's germline CDR1 is SQVTM and CDR2 ANQGSEA. The TCR sequence derives from a human donor in good health. The material sequenced was CD4+ T cells from PBMCs. The chain joins TRBV29-1 to TRBJ1-3; D not certain. The DNA of the CDR3 is TGCAGCGTTGGGGTCTTGGGCTCTGGAAACACCATATATTTT. Its protein product is CSVGVLGSGNTIYF.